This T cell receptor beta chain was sequenced in a study of vaccination and CD4 T cells after COVID-19 (dated by TCRdb to about 2022). Concerning the study at large: Six males and four females were included in the convalescent cohort, with two Hispanic individuals, seven Caucasians, two Asians and one multiracial person represented. Two doses of either the Pfizer-BioNTech BNT162b2 vaccine (n=8) or the Moderna mRNA-1273 vaccine (n=2) were administered to participants. Post-COVID blood samples were collected from convalescent patients a median of approximately 100 days after diagnosis, with a range of roughly 30 to 170 days. The time from the second vaccine dose to post-vaccine blood sampling had a median of 72 days and ranged from about 14 to 241 days. For stimulating the cultures, overlapping spike peptide pools were used, derived from SARS-CoV-2 as well as from the common cold coronaviruses HCoV-NL63, HCoV-OC43 and HCoV-229E. Control cultures received a CEFX viral epitope pool as the positive control, an HIV-1 Nef peptide pool as the negative control, or no peptide. In around 10 COVID-19 convalescent patients and a handful of infection-naive healthy vaccine recipients, researchers compared the spike-specific CD4+ TCR repertoire from before mRNA vaccination with the repertoire from after. At the TCR clonotype level, an earlier paper using these donors assessed memory CD4+ T cell crossreactivity between SARS-CoV-2 and common cold coronavirus spike proteins.

The treatment or condition label of this sample denotes: approximately 9-day PBMC culture with coronavirus spike peptide pools or control peptides (ViraFEST assay). CD4+ T cells from unexposed donors were collected before the COVID-19 pandemic (2011-2018). The ViraFEST assay, used in the study, expanded antigen-specific T cells with peptide pools and then identified the expanded clonotypes through TCR sequencing. PBMCs were cultured at fewer than 2.5 million per well in IMDM supplemented with about 5.5% human AB serum and 8.5 to 10 IU/ml IL-2, with around 10 ug/ml peptide pools added. On days 3 and 7, half of the culture medium was replaced with fresh IL-2-containing medium. After roughly 11 days of culture, CD4+ T cells were isolated by negative selection with the EasySep CD4+ T cell isolation kit. As cell numbers permitted, CD4+ T cells from unexposed donors were tested for reactivity to SARS-CoV-2 S and N and to four common cold coronavirus spike pools. Ficoll-Paque Plus gradient centrifugation was used to isolate PBMCs from whole blood, and the isolated PBMCs were then either used fresh or cryopreserved at -140C. Triplicate wells were generally used for each culture condition. The leukapheresis product for the unexposed donors was obtained through commercial purchase.

CDR1 and CDR2 were assigned from the germline V gene (reference sequence) as DFQATT and SNEGSKA. V drops 4 bases and J drops 0 bases, leaving 14 bases in between. From the cysteine through the phenylalanine, the CDR3 covers 15 amino acids. The retained sequence is limited to the CDR3, 45 bases, with the frame set at the first base. This clonotype was seen more than once but under ten times. Its recognized antigen is unknown. Per-base quality was not reported, and no clone a single base away is much larger than it. The library relied on PCR. DNA from cultured CD4+ T cells was subjected to TCR sequencing with the Oncomine TCR Beta short-read assay at the Johns Hopkins FTIC core. Genomic DNA was extracted from the cultured CD4+ T cells with the QIAamp micro DNA kit. Oncomine TCR Beta libraries from cultured CD4+ T cells were pooled with unique dual indexes and sequenced on an Illumina iSeq 100. As for the original processing: Non-productive sequences were filtered out, and CDR3s that did not start with C, did not end with F or W, or were shorter than 7 amino acids were discarded. The MANAFEST web application was used to identify antigen-specific clonotypes by comparing peptide-stimulated wells against reference wells and other culture wells. For a clone to be called positive, the clone needed an FDR below 0.05, an odds ratio above 5, and a productive frequency above 0.1% in at least two of three replicate wells. Cross-reactive clonotypes were defined as significantly expanded in both SARS-CoV-2 spike wells and at least one common cold coronavirus spike condition. Using R version 3.6.1, CDR3 homology was evaluated through Levenshtein distances (stringdist) along with unrooted phylogenetic trees (ape). TCRdb itself trimmed the public reads at Q25 with fastp, ran MiXCR and retained productive beta chains. Duplicate CDR3 protein sequences are folded into a single record with the most common DNA and genes. The V and J calls were determined by TCRdb, not by the authors. This sample is represented by 6,000 to 7,000 distinct CDR3 sequences; 35% of them were singletons. The leading ten clones occupy around 34% of the sample.

Here is what the overall study found, with its caveats: The number of convalescent patients in the study was relatively small, and the study did not examine early timepoints following natural infection. The median number of SARS-CoV-2-reactive clonotypes rose from 21 after infection to some 37 after vaccination, but the change was not significant. Of the vaccine-specific clones found in convalescent patients, nearly all (304 of 307) were mono-reactive for SARS-CoV-2 spike instead of being cross-reactive with common cold coronaviruses. In convalescent patients, a median approximately 83% of post-vaccine SARS-CoV-2-reactive clones were detected only after vaccination, and vaccine-specific priming was suggested by this finding.

Sequencing used CD4+ T cells from blood, cultured in vitro. The chain employs TRBV20-1 and TRBJ2-3; the D gene lacks a confident call. This receptor was identified in a human donor in good health. The DNA reads TGCAGTGCTACCCAACAGCTGCTGAGCACAGATACGCAGTATTTT. This gives the protein CSATQQLLSTDTQYF.